The present T cell receptor beta chain was sequenced within a study of cytomegalovirus exposure and HLA in healthy donors. Study observations and caveats: In a later analysis, DRB1 alleles had the most associated TCRs; HLA-C alleles the fewest. When a later analysis was performed, an Asian-associated ancestry cluster reportedly had fewer N-insertions than the approximately 680-donor mean.

The donors, nominally healthy at sampling, likely had unrecorded immune exposures. This CDR3 has 17 amino acids. Primers: 60 Vbeta forward and 13 Jbeta reverse. The method was immunoSEQ multiplex PCR; TCRdb's version includes in-frame clones alone and lacks a portion of them. The sample has fewer than 200,000 clones; about 80% are singletons. About this clone itself: Its antigen remains unidentified.

The gene calls are TRBV12-1 and TRBJ2-7; no DNA check was done on the table's D call, TRBD2. TRBV12-1 is given as a pseudogene. Input material: PBMCs. The receptor was derived from a woman aged 25 to 45 in good health and CMV-seronegative. The CDR3 loop is CASSPPSGRLNSYEQYF. Written as DNA, the CDR3 is TGTGCCAGCAGCCCGCCTAGCGGGAGGCTTAACTCCTACGAGCAGTACTTC.